Presented here are 24 T cell receptor beta chains from one specimen sequenced in a study of blood T cell repertoires in COVID-19. The protocol was immunoSEQ multiplex PCR, while the TCRdb copy is restricted to in-frame clones and leaves out a portion. The table has more than 95,000 clones, 70% to 75% seen once. What was sequenced was peripheral blood. The receptor set was obtained from an elderly man with COVID-19, enrolled during active disease.

This rearrangement joins TRBV28 to TRBJ2-5; no definite D call. This CDR3 contains 16 residues. CDR1 and CDR2 (germline): MDHEN, SYDVKM. V lost 2 bases and J 3 bases, leaving 16 bases between the germline ends. In DNA, the CDR3 is TGTGCCAGCAGTTTAGTGGCATACCAACCCAAAGAGACCCAGTACTTC. Amino acid sequence: CASSLVAYQPKETQYF.

The V gene is TRBV7-3, the J gene TRBJ1-1; maybe TRBD1 (5 bases). The CDR3 length is 17 residues. Deletions cut 4 bases from V and 2 bases from J, with 20 bases between. Germline-derived CDR1 and CDR2 are SGHTA and FQGTGA. The CDR3 DNA follows: TGTGCCAGCAGCTCAGCGGTGGGGGGAGCTCATAACACTGAAGCTTTCTTT. Translating it yields CASSSAVGGAHNTEAFF.

The chain links TRBV6-5 to TRBJ2-5, with 8 positions matching TRBD1. This CDR3 region has 15 residues. With V trimmed by 2 bases and J by 5 bases, 7 bases remained unmatched. In germline, CDR1 is MNHEY, CDR2 SVGAGI. CDR3 protein: CASSYGAGGFETQYF. The CDR3 bases are TGTGCCAGCAGTTACGGCGCAGGGGGCTTCGAGACCCAGTACTTC.

The CDR3 DNA sequence: TGTGCCAGCCTGCTAATTGGGCACAATGAGCAGTTCTTC. Translated, it gives CASLLIGHNEQFF. This chain connects TRBV2 to TRBJ2-1; D remains unclear. The CDR3 loop spans 13 amino acids. Germline V CDR1 and CDR2: SNHLY, FYNNEI. Trimming removed 8 bases from V and 5 bases from J, with 13 bases in between.

The sample holds a few counts of this clone. Written as DNA, the CDR3 is TGTGCCAGTACCGACCAGGGACAGGGGATGCAGCCCCAGCATTTT. Protein product: CASTDQGQGMQPQHF. The chain uses TRBV19 and TRBJ1-5; 10 nucleotides line up with TRBD1. With V trimmed by 7 bases and J by 7 bases, 10 bases remained unmatched. The CDR3 covers 15 residues. Germline V gene data show CDR1 as LNHDA and CDR2 as SQIVND (reference sequence). The complete variable domain, with remaining parts taken from reference TRBV19 and TRBJ1-5, reads DGGITQSPKYLFRKEGQNVTLSCEQNLNHDAMYWYRQDPGQGLRLIYYSQIVNDFQKGDIAEGYSVSREKKESFPLTVTSAQKNPTAFYLCASTDQGQGMQPQHFGDGTRLSIL.

The chain carries TRBV19 and TRBJ2-7, with 7 nucleotides matching TRBD1. The length of the CDR3 is 17 residues. Germline CDR1 is LNHDA and CDR2 is SQIVND (reference sequence). The trim removed 1 base at V and 3 bases at J, leaving 12 bases unmatched. CDR3: CASSIGSGQARDYEQYF. The CDR3 region has the DNA TGTGCCAGTAGTATAGGTAGTGGACAGGCGCGAGACTACGAGCAGTACTTC.

The chain links TRBV7-2 to TRBJ2-5, with D uncertain. The CDR3 is 15 amino acids. The germline V gene has CDR1 SGHTA and CDR2 FQGNSA. V dropped 5 bases and J dropped 9 bases, with 22 bases sitting between them. CDR3: CASSPRPLQRDAQYF. The DNA for the CDR3 is TGTGCCAGCAGCCCGCGGCCCCTCCAACGTGACGCCCAGTACTTC.

This clone was counted a single time. Other DNA sequences in the sample encode the same CDR3. The rearrangement joins TRBV11-3 to TRBJ2-1, with TRBD1 as a possible D gene (5 bases). This CDR3 contains 15 residues. Trimming stripped 0 bases from V and 4 bases from J, with 10 bases between. Per the germline V gene, CDR1 is SGHNT and CDR2 is YENEEA. The CDR3 loop reads CASSLEAQGYNEQFF. DNA for the CDR3: TGTGCCAGCAGCTTAGAGGCCCAGGGATACAATGAGCAGTTCTTC.

The chain joins TRBV29-1 to TRBJ1-2; 8 bases agree with TRBD1. There are 13 residues in the CDR3. Per the germline V gene, CDR1 is SQVTM and CDR2 is ANQGSEA. V lost 6 bases to trimming and J lost 2 bases; unmatched junction nucleotides: 5. The CDR3 is CSVAQGANYGYTF. In DNA form, the CDR3 reads TGCAGCGTAGCCCAGGGGGCGAACTATGGCTACACCTTC.

This chain uses TRBV9 with TRBJ1-1, with 7 positions matching TRBD1. The CDR3 runs to 14 residues. Germline CDR1 and CDR2: SGDLS and YYNGEE. Losses at the gene ends were 4 bases for V and 3 bases for J; bases not matched to a gene: 6. CDR3 sequence (DNA): TGTGCCAGCAGCAAACAGGGGCAGTACACTGAAGCTTTCTTT. Amino acids: CASSKQGQYTEAFF.

The gene calls are TRBV29-1 and TRBJ2-3, with 14 bases that match TRBD2. The CDR3 sequence is 15 residues long. V dropped 6 bases and J dropped 4; count of bases not matched to a gene: 6. In germline, CDR1 is SQVTM, CDR2 ANQGSEA. The CDR3 spells CSVQGLAGGPDTQYF. The CDR3 DNA reads as TGCAGCGTCCAAGGACTAGCGGGAGGCCCAGATACGCAGTATTTT.

The chain employs TRBV27 and TRBJ2-7; D unresolved. V was cut by 4 bases and J by 2 bases, with 9 bases left in between. This CDR3 spans 13 amino acids. Looked up from germline, CDR1 is MNHEY and CDR2 is SMNVEV (reference sequence). The DNA for the CDR3 is TGTGCCAGCAGTTCCCGAACTACCTACGAGCAGTACTTC. Protein: CASSSRTTYEQYF.

The V call is TRBV11-2, the J call TRBJ2-7; D may be TRBD1 (5 bases). In germline, CDR1 is SGHAT, CDR2 FQNNGV. Trimming stripped 3 bases from V and 5 bases from J, with 11 bases between. The CDR3 consists of 13 residues. The CDR3 coding sequence is TGTGCCAGCAGCTTGAACAGGTTGAACGAGCAGTACTTC. Translation: CASSLNRLNEQYF.

The rearrangement joins TRBV6-5 to TRBJ1-1; D gene ambiguous. Germline CDR1 and CDR2: MNHEY and SVGAGI. The CDR3 totals 13 residues. V shed 5 bases and J shed 2 bases, with 9 bases lying between them. The CDR3 protein is CASSPRTNTEAFF. The CDR3 DNA reads TGTGCCAGCAGTCCCCGGACTAACACTGAAGCTTTCTTT.

This clone was recorded a few times. The V gene is TRBV19, the J gene TRBJ2-7; 14 bases match TRBD2. The CDR3 has 18 amino acids. CDR1 LNHDA and CDR2 SQIVND come from the germline V gene (reference sequence). Trimming at V came to 4 bases and at J to 6 bases, leaving 14 bases not matched to a gene. As DNA, the CDR3 is TGTGCCAGTAGTACAGAACAGCTAGGGGGACTAGCGGGAGTCGAGCAGTACTTC. Protein: CASSTEQLGGLAGVEQYF.

V usage is TRBV5-1 and J usage is TRBJ1-1, with 8 bases that match TRBD1. Germline V gene lookup returns CDR1 SGHRS and CDR2 YFSETQ. The ends lost 0 bases at V and 1 base at J; junction bases unmatched: 2. The CDR3 runs to 15 residues. The CDR3 region has the DNA TGCGCCAGCAGCTTGGTGGGGACAGGGAACACTGAAGCTTTCTTT. Its protein is CASSLVGTGNTEAFF.

The CDR3 protein is CASSARGRDEQYF. For the CDR3, the DNA is TGCGCCAGCAGCGCCAGGGGGCGCGACGAGCAGTACTTC. The rearrangement uses TRBV5-1 and TRBJ2-7; 8 bases fit TRBD1. V dropped 4 bases and J dropped 5; count of bases not matched to a gene: 5. The CDR3 is 13 amino acids. Germline values: CDR1 SGHRS, CDR2 YFSETQ. Full variable domain (outside the CDR3, taken from reference TRBV5-1 and TRBJ2-7): KAGVTQTPRYLIKTRGQQVTLSCSPISGHRSVSWYQQTPGQGLQFLFEYFSETQRNKGNFPGRFSGRQFSNSRSEMNVSTLELGDSALYLCASSARGRDEQYFGPGTRLTVT.

This chain links TRBV7-9 with TRBJ2-1; TRBD1 aligns across 7 bases. The germline V gene encodes CDR1 SEHNR and CDR2 FQNEAQ (reference sequence). The trim removed 4 bases at V and 6 bases at J, leaving 6 bases unmatched. The CDR3 consists of 14 residues. The CDR3 DNA reads TGTGCCAGCAGCTCACGGCAGGGGGTCAATGAGCAGTTCTTC. It yields the protein CASSSRQGVNEQFF.

This chain uses TRBV29-1 with TRBJ2-2, with 8 bases fitting TRBD2. V shed 6 bases, J shed 5 bases, and the junction held 8 bases outside the gene matches. Germline CDR1 and CDR2: SQVTM and ANQGSEA. The CDR3 length is 14 residues. Here the CDR3 DNA reads TGCAGCGTATTAGAGGCGGGGGGTACCGGGGAGCTGTTTTTT. Its protein is CSVLEAGGTGELFF.

The rearrangement links TRBV5-6 to TRBJ1-2; D not certain. The germline gives CDR1 SGHDT, CDR2 YYEEEE. This CDR3 contains 14 residues. V shed 4 bases and J shed 4 bases, with 14 bases lying between them. The CDR3 nucleotides read TGTGCCAGCAGCCCGGAGGCACCCGCCTATGGCTACACCTTC. This sequence encodes CASSPEAPAYGYTF.

The V and J genes are TRBV7-2 and TRBJ2-2; D is perhaps TRBD2 (6 bases). The CDR3 totals 16 residues. Germline V lookup: CDR1 SGHTA, CDR2 FQGNSA. V shed 3 bases and J shed 2 bases, with 13 bases lying between them. The CDR3 DNA sequence: TGTGCCAGCAGCTTTACGCCGACTAGAAACACCGGGGAGCTGTTTTTT. This gives the protein CASSFTPTRNTGELFF.

The chain links TRBV7-2 to TRBJ2-5; 10 positions match TRBD1. The trim removed 4 bases at V and 7 bases at J, leaving 3 bases unmatched. Germline CDR1 is SGHTA and CDR2 is FQGNSA. The CDR3 sequence is 13 residues long. Here the CDR3 reads CASSSGTGVTQYF. The CDR3 bases are TGTGCCAGCAGCTCCGGGACAGGGGTGACCCAGTACTTC.

The chain combines TRBV9 with TRBJ1-2, with D perhaps TRBD1 (6 bases). CDR1 SGDLS and CDR2 YYNGEE come from the germline V gene. The CDR3 totals 16 residues. The V end was cut by 3 bases, the J end by 0 bases, with 15 bases between. The CDR3, as DNA: TGTGCCAGCAGCGAAACCTCCAGGGGTCCTAACTATGGCTACACCTTC. Translating it yields CASSETSRGPNYGYTF.

The chain links TRBV19 to TRBJ2-2, with 12 bases matching TRBD2. Trimming at V came to 10 bases and at J to 5 bases, leaving 11 bases not matched to a gene. The germline V gene has CDR1 LNHDA and CDR2 SQIVND (reference sequence). There are 16 residues in the CDR3. In DNA, the CDR3 is TGTGCCACCCGAGACGCGACTAGCGGGAGAACCGGGGAGCTGTTTTTT. Protein sequence: CATRDATSGRTGELFF.